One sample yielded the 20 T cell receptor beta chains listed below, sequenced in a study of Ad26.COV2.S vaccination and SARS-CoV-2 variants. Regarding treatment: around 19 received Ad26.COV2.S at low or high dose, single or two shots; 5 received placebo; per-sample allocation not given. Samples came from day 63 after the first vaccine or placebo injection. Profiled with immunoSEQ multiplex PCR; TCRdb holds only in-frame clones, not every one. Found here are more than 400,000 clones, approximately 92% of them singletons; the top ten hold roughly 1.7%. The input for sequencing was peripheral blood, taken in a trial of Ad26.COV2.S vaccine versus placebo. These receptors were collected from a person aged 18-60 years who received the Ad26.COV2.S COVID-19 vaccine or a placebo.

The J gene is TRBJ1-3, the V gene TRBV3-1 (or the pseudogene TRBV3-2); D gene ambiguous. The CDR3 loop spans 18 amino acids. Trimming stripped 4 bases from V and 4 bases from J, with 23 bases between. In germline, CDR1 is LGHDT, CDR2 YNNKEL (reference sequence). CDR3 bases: TGTGCCAGCAGCCCACACCCTGGACGAGGCTATAGGGGAAACACCATATATTTT. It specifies CASSPHPGRGYRGNTIYF.

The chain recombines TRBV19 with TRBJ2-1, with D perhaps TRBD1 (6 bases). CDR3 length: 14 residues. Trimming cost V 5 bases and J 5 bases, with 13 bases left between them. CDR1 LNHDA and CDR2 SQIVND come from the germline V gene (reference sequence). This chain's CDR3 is CASSWGPIHNEQFF. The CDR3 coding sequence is TGTGCCAGTAGTTGGGGGCCGATACACAATGAGCAGTTCTTC.

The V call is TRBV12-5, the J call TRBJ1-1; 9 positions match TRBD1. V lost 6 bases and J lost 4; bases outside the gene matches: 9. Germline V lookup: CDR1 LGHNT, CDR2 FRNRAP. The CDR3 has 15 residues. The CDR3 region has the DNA TGTGCTAGTGGGAAAACCGGGACAGGGTTCACTGAAGCTTTCTTT. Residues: CASGKTGTGFTEAFF.

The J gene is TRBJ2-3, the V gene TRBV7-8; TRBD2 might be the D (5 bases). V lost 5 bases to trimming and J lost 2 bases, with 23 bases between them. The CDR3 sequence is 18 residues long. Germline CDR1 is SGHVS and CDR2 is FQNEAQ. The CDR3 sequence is CASSPRRATRIFTDTQYF. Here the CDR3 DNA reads TGTGCCAGCAGCCCCCGCCGGGCAACTAGAATCTTCACAGATACGCAGTATTTT.

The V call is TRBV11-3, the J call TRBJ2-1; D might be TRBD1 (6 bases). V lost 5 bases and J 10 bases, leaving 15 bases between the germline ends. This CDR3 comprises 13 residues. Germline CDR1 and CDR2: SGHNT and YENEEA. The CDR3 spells CASSAAWTEEQFF. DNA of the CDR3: TGTGCCAGCAGCGCAGCATGGACAGAAGAGCAGTTCTTC.

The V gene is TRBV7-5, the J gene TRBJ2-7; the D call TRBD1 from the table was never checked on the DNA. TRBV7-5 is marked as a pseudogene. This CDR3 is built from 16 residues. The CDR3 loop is CARSARQAPPNGEQYF. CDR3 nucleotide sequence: TGTGCCAGAAGCGCTCGACAGGCCCCTCCGAACGGCGAGCAGTACTTC.

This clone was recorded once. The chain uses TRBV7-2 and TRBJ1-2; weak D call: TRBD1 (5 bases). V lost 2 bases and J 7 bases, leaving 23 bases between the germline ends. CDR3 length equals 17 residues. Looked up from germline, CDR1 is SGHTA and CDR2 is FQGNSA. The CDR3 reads CASSLSEVTAQSGGYTF. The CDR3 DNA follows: TGTGCCAGCAGCTTATCCGAGGTGACAGCGCAAAGTGGTGGCTACACCTTC. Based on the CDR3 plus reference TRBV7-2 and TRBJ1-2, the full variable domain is GAGVSQSPSNKVTEKGKDVELRCDPISGHTALYWYRQSLGQGLEFLIYFQGNSAPDKSGLPSDRFSAERTGGSVSTLTIQRTQQEDSAVYLCASSLSEVTAQSGGYTFGSGTRLTVV.

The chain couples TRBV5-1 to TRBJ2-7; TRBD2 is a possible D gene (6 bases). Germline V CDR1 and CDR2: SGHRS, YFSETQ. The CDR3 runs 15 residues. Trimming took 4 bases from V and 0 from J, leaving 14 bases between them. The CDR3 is CASSLGGVYSYEQYF. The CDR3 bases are TGCGCCAGCAGCCTGGGGGGTGTTTACTCCTACGAGCAGTACTTC.

CDR3 coding DNA: TGTGCCAGCAGCCAAACGAAGTACCGGGACAGAGGGTATAATGAGCAGTTCTTC. It codes for CASSQTKYRDRGYNEQFF. The chain links TRBV3-1 (or the pseudogene TRBV3-2) to TRBJ2-1; 7 nucleotides line up with TRBD1. V was clipped by 2 bases and J by 7 bases; unmatched bases: 17. The CDR3 has 18 residues. Germline V lookup: CDR1 LGHDT, CDR2 YNNKEL (reference sequence).

The CDR3 protein is CASRGQVNTEAFF. The CDR3 DNA reads TGTGCCAGCAGAGGACAGGTGAACACTGAAGCTTTCTTT. The chain uses TRBV2 and TRBJ1-1, with 7 bases aligning to TRBD1. CDR1 is SNHLY and CDR2 is FYNNEI in the germline V gene. The CDR3 is made up of 13 amino acids. V was clipped by 6 bases and J by 0 bases; unmatched bases: 1.

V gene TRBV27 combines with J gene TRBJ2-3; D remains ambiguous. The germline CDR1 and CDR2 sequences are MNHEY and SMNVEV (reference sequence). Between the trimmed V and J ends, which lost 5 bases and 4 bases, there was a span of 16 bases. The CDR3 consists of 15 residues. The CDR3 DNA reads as TGTGCCAGCAGTCCGTACAATGTCGCCTCAGATACGCAGTATTTT. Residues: CASSPYNVASDTQYF.

CDR3 DNA sequence: TGCGCCAGCAGCCAAACTTACAGGGATTCTCTGTACTTC. It is translated as CASSQTYRDSLYF. The V gene is TRBV4-3, the J gene TRBJ2-7, with D maybe TRBD1 (6 bases). Germline-derived CDR1 and CDR2 are LGHNA and YSLEER. Trimming removed 2 bases at V and 12 bases at J, with 17 bases between. This CDR3 spans 13 amino acids.

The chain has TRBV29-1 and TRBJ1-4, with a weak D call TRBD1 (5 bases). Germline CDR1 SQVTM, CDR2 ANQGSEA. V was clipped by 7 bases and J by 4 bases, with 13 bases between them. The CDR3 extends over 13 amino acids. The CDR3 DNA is TGCAGCGCTGGCAGGGCCCTTAATGAAAAACTGTTTTTT. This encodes CSAGRALNEKLFF.

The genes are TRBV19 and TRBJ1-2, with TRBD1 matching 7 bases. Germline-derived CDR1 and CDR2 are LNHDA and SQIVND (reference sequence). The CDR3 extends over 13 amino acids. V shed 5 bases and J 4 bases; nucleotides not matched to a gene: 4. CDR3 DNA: TGTGCCAGTAGTTCGACAGGGACCTATGGCTACACCTTC. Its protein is CASSSTGTYGYTF.

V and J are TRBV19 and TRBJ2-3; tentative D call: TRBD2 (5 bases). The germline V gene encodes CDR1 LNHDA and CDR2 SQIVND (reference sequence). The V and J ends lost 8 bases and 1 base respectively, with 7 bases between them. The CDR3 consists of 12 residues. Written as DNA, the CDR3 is TGTGCCAGTGGGGAGCGCACAGATACGCAGTATTTT. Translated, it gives CASGERTDTQYF.

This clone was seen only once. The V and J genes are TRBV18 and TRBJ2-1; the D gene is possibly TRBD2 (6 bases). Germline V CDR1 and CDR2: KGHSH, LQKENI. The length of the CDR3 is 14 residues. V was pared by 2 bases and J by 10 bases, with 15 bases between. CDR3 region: CASSPDRLAHEQFF. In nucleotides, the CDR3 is TGTGCCAGCTCACCAGATAGGCTAGCGCACGAGCAGTTCTTC.

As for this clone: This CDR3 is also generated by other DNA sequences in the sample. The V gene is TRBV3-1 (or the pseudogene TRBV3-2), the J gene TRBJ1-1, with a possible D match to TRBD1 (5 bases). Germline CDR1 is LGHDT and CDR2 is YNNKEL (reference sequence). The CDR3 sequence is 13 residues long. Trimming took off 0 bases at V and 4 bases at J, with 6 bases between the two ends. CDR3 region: CASSQDRGTEAFF. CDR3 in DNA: TGTGCCAGCAGCCAAGATAGGGGCACTGAAGCTTTCTTT.

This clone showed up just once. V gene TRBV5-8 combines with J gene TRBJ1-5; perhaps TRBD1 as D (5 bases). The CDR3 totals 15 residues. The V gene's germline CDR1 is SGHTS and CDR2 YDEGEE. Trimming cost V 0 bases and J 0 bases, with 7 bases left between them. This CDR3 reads CASSLADSSNQPQHF. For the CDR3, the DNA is TGTGCCAGCAGCTTGGCAGACAGTAGCAATCAGCCCCAGCATTTT.

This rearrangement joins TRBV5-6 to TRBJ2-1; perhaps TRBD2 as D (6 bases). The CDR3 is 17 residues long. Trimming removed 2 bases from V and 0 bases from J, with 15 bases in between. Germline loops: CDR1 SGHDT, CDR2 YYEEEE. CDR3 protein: CASSFEIGGVSYNEQFF. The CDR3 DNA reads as TGTGCCAGCAGCTTTGAAATTGGCGGGGTCTCCTACAATGAGCAGTTCTTC.

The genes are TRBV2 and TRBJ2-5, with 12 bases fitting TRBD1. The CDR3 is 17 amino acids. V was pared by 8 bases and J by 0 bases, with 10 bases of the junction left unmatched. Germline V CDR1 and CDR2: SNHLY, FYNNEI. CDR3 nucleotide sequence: TGTGCCAGCGAGGGACAGGGGGCCTTAACTTACCAAGAGACCCAGTACTTC. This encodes CASEGQGALTYQETQYF.